Below, 3 T cell receptor beta chains from the same sample are listed, as sequenced in a study of T cell repertoires in cytomegalovirus infection. Their cognate antigens are unknown. TCRdb analysed the reads with MiXCR anew, one entry per CDR3 protein. The table includes 750,000 to 950,000 distinct CDR3 sequences, roughly 29% detected once. Sequenced here: cultured CD8+ T cells from PBMCs, sampled from culture after CMV antigen stimulation. The receptor set was obtained from a human donor in good health (CMV status not recorded). Some clones in this sample may be carry-over from other donors' samples.

This chain joins TRBV10-3 and TRBJ1-4; TRBD1 might be the D (6 bases). The CDR3 runs 15 residues. Per germline, CDR1 ENHRY and CDR2 SYGVKD. Trimming pared 8 bases from V and 4 bases from J, leaving 17 bases between. This CDR3 is CAISTTGAVNEKLFF. The DNA of the CDR3 is TGTGCCATCTCCACAACGGGGGCTGTTAATGAAAAACTGTTTTTT.

The rearrangement uses TRBV11-2 and TRBJ2-1, with TRBD2 matching over 8 bases. Per germline, CDR1 SGHAT and CDR2 FQNNGV. The CDR3 spans 17 residues. Unmatched junction bases numbered 11, after V lost 0 bases and J lost 7 bases. This CDR3 is CASSLDPGGGIWNEQFF. The DNA for the CDR3 is TGTGCCAGCAGCTTAGATCCGGGGGGGGGTATTTGGAATGAGCAGTTCTTC. Based on the CDR3 plus reference TRBV11-2 and TRBJ2-1, the full variable domain is EAGVAQSPRYKIIEKRQSVAFWCNPISGHATLYWYQQILGQGPKLLIQFQNNGVVDDSQLPKDRFSAERLKGVDSTLKIQPAKLEDSAVYLCASSLDPGGGIWNEQFFGPGTRLTVL.

This chain links TRBV12-3 or TRBV12-4 with TRBJ2-3; D might be TRBD2 (6 bases). Trimming removed 11 bases at V and 5 bases at J, with 20 bases between. The CDR3 loop spans 14 amino acids. Here the CDR3 reads CAAAGDFNLDTQYF. The CDR3 region has the DNA TGTGCCGCTGCCGGGGACTTCAATTTAGATACGCAGTATTTT.